This T cell receptor (beta chain) is drawn from a study of blood T cell repertoires in COVID-19. The overall study: Sources were T cells, B-cell-depleted T cells, or PBMCs; the material itself was cDNA or gDNA.

Trimming removed 3 bases at V and 0 bases at J, with 6 bases between. The germline V gene encodes CDR1 LNHDA and CDR2 SQIVND (reference sequence). This CDR3 comprises 13 residues. In the authors' methods: Amplified reference gene primers provided the basis for estimating nucleated cell counts. Data came from immunoSEQ multiplex PCR; TCRdb stores just in-frame clones and leaves some out. From that table come the V and J calls and clone size; the DNA was used to work out D and trimming. This table holds about 300,000 clones, roughly 83% found once. Sequenced input: peripheral blood. The chain is built from TRBV19 and TRBJ2-7; no firm D call. This receptor was taken from a woman between 45 and 65 years old with acute or convalescent COVID-19. The CDR3 reads CASSMWSSYEQYF. The CDR3 nucleotides are TGTGCCAGTAGTATGTGGAGCTCCTACGAGCAGTACTTC. The whole variable domain, remainder taken from reference TRBV19 and TRBJ2-7, is DGGITQSPKYLFRKEGQNVTLSCEQNLNHDAMYWYRQDPGQGLRLIYYSQIVNDFQKGDIAEGYSVSREKKESFPLTVTSAQKNPTAFYLCASSMWSSYEQYFGPGTRLTVT.